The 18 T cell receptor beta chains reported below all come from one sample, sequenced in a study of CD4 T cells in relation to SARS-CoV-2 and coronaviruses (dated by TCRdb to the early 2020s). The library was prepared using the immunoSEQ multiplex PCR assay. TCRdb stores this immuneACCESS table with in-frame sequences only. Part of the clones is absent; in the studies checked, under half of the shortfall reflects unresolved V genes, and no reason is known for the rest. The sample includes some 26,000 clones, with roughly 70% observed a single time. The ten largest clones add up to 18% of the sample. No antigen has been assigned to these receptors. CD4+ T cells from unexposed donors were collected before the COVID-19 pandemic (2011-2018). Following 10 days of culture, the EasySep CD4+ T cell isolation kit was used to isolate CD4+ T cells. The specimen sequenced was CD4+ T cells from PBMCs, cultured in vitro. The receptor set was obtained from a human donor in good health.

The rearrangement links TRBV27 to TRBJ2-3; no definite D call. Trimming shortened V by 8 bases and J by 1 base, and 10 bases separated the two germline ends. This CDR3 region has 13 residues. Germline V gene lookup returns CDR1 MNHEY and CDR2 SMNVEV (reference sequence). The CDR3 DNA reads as TGTGCCAGCCGCTTAGTAGGCACAGATACGCAGTATTTT. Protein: CASRLVGTDTQYF.

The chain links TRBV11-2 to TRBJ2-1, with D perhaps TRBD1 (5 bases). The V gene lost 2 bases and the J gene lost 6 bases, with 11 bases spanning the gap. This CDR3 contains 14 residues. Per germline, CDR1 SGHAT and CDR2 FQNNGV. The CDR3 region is CASSLSGRVNEQFF. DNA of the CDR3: TGTGCCAGCAGCTTATCCGGCAGGGTCAATGAGCAGTTCTTC.

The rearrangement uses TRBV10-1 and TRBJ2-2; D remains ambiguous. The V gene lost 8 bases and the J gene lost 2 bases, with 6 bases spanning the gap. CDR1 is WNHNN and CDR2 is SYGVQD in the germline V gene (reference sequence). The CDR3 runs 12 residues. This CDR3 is CASLSNTGELFF. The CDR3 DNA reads TGCGCCAGCCTATCTAACACCGGGGAGCTGTTTTTT.

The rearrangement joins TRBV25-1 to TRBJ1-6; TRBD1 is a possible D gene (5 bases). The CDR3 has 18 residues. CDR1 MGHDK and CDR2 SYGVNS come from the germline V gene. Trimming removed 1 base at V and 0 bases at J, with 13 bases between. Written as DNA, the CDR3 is TGTGCCAGCAGTGAATTTGAGGGGCTGAGCTCCTATAATTCACCCCTCCACTTT. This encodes CASSEFEGLSSYNSPLHF.

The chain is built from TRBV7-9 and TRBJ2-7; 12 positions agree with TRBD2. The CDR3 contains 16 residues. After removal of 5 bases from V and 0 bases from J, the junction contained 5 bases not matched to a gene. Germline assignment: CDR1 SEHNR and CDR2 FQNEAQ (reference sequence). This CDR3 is CASSASTSGSSYEQYF. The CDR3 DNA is TGTGCCAGCAGCGCATCGACTAGCGGGAGCTCCTACGAGCAGTACTTC.

CDR3 coding DNA: TGTGCCAGCAGCTTAGGGCTAACTGGAAACACCATATATTTT. This gives the protein CASSLGLTGNTIYF. The chain recombines TRBV7-9 with TRBJ1-3; D is unresolved. The germline V and J ends were trimmed by 1 base and 2 bases, with 6 bases remaining between them. The CDR3 is made up of 14 amino acids. Germline V CDR1 and CDR2: SEHNR, FQNEAQ (reference sequence).

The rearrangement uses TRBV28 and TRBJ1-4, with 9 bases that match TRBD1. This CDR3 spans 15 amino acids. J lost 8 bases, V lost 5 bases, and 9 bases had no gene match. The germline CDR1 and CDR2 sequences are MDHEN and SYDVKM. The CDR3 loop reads CASSGTGFLMEKLFF. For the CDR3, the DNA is TGTGCCAGCAGTGGGACAGGGTTCCTAATGGAAAAACTGTTTTTT.

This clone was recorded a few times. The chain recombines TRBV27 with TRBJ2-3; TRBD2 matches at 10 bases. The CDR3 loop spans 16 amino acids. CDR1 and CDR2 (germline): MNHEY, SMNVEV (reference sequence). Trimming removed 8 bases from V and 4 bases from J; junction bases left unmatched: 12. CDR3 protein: CASSPSALAGADTQYF. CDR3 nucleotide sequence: TGTGCCAGCTCCCCAAGTGCGCTAGCGGGAGCAGATACGCAGTATTTT.

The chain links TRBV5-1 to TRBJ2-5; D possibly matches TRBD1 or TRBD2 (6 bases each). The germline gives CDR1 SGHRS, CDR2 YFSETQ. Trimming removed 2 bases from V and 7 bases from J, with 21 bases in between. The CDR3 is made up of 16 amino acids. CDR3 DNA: TGCGCCAGCAGCTTTGGCACTACCGGGGGCGAAGGGACCCAGTACTTC. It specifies CASSFGTTGGEGTQYF.

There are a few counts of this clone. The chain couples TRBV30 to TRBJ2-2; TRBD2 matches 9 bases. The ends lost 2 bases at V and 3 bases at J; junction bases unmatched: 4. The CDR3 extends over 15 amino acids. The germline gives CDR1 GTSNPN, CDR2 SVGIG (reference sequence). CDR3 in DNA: TGTGCCTGGAGTCCCCGCGGGAGGGACACCGGGGAGCTGTTTTTT. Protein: CAWSPRGRDTGELFF. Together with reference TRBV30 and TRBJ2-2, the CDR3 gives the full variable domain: SQTIHQWPATLVQPVGSPLSLECTVEGTSNPNLYWYRQAAGRGLQLLFYSVGIGQISSEVPQNLSASRPQDRQFILSSKKLLLSDSGFYLCAWSPRGRDTGELFFGEGSRLTVL.

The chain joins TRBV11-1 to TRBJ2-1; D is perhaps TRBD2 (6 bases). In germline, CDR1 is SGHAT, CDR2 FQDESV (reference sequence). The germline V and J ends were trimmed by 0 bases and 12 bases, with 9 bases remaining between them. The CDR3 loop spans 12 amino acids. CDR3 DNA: TGTGCCAGCAGCTTAGCGGGGCGGGGGCAGTTCTTC. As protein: CASSLAGRGQFF.

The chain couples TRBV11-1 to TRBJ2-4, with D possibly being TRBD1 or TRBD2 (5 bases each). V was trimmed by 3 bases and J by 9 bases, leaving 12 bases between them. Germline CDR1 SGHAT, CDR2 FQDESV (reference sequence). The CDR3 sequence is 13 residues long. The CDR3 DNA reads TGTGCCAGCAGCTTGCCCGAGGGGAGCATTCAGTACTTC. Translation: CASSLPEGSIQYF.

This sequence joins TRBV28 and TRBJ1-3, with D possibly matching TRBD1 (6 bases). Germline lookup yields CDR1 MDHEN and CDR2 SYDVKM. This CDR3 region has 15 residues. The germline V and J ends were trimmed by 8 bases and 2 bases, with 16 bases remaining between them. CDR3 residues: CASGPQGLAGNTIYF. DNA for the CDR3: TGTGCCAGCGGACCACAGGGTTTGGCTGGAAACACCATATATTTT.

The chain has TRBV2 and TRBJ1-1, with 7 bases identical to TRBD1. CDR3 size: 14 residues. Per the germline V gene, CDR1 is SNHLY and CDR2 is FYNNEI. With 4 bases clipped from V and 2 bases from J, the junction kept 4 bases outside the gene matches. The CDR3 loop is CASSVDRLNTEAFF. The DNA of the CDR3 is TGTGCCAGCAGTGTGGACAGGCTTAACACTGAAGCTTTCTTT.

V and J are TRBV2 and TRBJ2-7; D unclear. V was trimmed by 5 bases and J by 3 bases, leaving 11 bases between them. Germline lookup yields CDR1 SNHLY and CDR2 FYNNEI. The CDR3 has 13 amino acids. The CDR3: CASSRYTRYEQYF. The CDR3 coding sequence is TGTGCCAGCAGTAGATATACCCGCTACGAGCAGTACTTC.

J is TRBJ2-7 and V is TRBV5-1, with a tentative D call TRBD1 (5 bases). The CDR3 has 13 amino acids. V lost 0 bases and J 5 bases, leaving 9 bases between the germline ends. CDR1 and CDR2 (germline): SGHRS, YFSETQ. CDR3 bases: TGCGCCAGCAGCTTGGGTTGGGGCAACGAGCAGTACTTC. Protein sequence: CASSLGWGNEQYF. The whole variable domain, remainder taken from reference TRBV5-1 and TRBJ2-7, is KAGVTQTPRYLIKTRGQQVTLSCSPISGHRSVSWYQQTPGQGLQFLFEYFSETQRNKGNFPGRFSGRQFSNSRSEMNVSTLELGDSALYLCASSLGWGNEQYFGPGTRLTVT.

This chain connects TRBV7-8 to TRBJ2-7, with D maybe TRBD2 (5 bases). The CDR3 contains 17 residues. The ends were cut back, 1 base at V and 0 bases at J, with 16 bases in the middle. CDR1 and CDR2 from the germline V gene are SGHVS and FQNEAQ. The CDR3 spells CASSLESIPGTSYEQYF. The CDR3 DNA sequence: TGTGCCAGCAGCTTAGAATCTATCCCGGGAACCTCCTACGAGCAGTACTTC.

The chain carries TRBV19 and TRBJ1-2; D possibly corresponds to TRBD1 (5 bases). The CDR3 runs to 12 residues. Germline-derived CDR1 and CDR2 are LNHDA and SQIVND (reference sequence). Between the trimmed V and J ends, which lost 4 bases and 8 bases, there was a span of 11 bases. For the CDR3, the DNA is TGTGCCAGTAGTACCCCGCGGGGGGGCTACACCTTC. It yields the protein CASSTPRGGYTF.